The sample holds many counts of the clone carrying this T cell receptor beta chain. The sample originates from a study of Graves' ophthalmopathy and Graves' hyperthyroidism. CDR3 length equals 13 residues. Trimming removed 1 base at V and 6 bases at J, with 10 bases between. The germline gives CDR1 SGHTA, CDR2 FQGNSA. Amplification of the TCR beta CDR3 regions used RNA transcripts (as template). HTBI-primed first-round RT-PCR preceded second-round multiplex PCR. TCRdb recomputed calls from the multiplex PCR reads with MiXCR, one row per CDR3 protein. The repertoire includes roughly 600,000 distinct CDR3 sequences, under 45% of them detected once, and over 3.5% sits in the top ten.

The source material was peripheral blood or thyroid tissue (not recorded which). The chain combines TRBV7-2 with TRBJ2-7, with a tentative D call TRBD2 (6 bases). The origin of this receptor is an adult man with Graves' hyperthyroidism. CDR3 nucleotides: TGTGCCAGCAGCTTAGACGGGGGATCCGAGCAGTACTTC. This translates into CASSLDGGSEQYF. The full variable domain, rest sourced from reference TRBV7-2 and TRBJ2-7, is GAGVSQSPSNKVTEKGKDVELRCDPISGHTALYWYRQSLGQGLEFLIYFQGNSAPDKSGLPSDRFSAERTGGSVSTLTIQRTQQEDSAVYLCASSLDGGSEQYFGPGTRLTVT.